Listed below are T cell receptor beta chains from one sample, sequenced in a study of blood T cell repertoires in COVID-19. Sequenced by immunoSEQ multiplex PCR; TCRdb stores in-frame clones only, minus some. The sample consists of 250,000 or so clones, 80% to 90% of them appearing once. The sequencing sample was made of PBMCs or T cells enriched from blood (not recorded which). Receptors were obtained from a woman aged 40 to 49 who had been exposed to COVID-19. CDR3s include the opening cysteine and the closing phenylalanine or tryptophan. The D gene is left open where the match is weak. Clone size is shown for a subset of rows, as once, few, many or a class of expanded clone.

TRBD1	TRBV6-5	.	TRBJ2-2	TGTGCCAGCAGCGCTAGGCAGGGGGACACCGGGGAGCTGTTTTTT	CASSARQGDTGELFF
.	TRBV3-1/TRBV3-2	.	TRBJ2-2	TGTGCCAGCAGCAAGACAGGAAGCACCGGGGAGCTGTTTTTT	CASSKTGSTGELFF
TRBD1	TRBV9	once	TRBJ1-5	TGTTACCTCCGAGAGGACAGGCGAGGGGTAAAAGCCCAGCATTTT	CYLREDRRGVKAQHF
TRBD1	TRBV19	.	TRBJ1-1	TGTGCCAGTACCGGGGCAGGGGGCTTGAACACTGAAGCTTTCTTT	CASTGAGGLNTEAFF
TRBD1	TRBV27	.	TRBJ1-1	TGTGCCAGCAGTTTACTAGTAGGACAGGGAACGAACACTGAAGCTTTCTTT	CASSLLVGQGTNTEAFF
.	TRBV4-1	.	TRBJ2-5	TGCGCCAGCAGCCAAGTTGGTGGCGGAGTCATCCAAGAGACCCAGTACTTC	CASSQVGGGVIQETQYF
.	TRBV5-8	.	TRBJ1-2	TGTGCCAGCAGGTATACCCGGGCCAGGGATATGGACTATGGCTACACCTTC	CASRYTRARDMDYGYTF
.	TRBV6-2/TRBV6-3	.	TRBJ1-2	TGTGCCAGCAGCCTCAGACAAGGCTATGGCTACACCTTC	CASSLRQGYGYTF
TRBD1	TRBV5-1	few	TRBJ1-2	TGCGCCAGCAGCTTGGACAGGGGCTATGGCTACACCTTC	CASSLDRGYGYTF
.	TRBV2	.	TRBJ2-2	TGTGCCAGCAGCAGGTTATCGAACACCGGGGAGCTGTTTTTT	CASSRLSNTGELFF
.	TRBV18	once	TRBJ2-5	TGTGCCAGCTCACCATCCCGGAGAGAGACCCAGTACTTC	CASSPSRRETQYF
.	TRBV2	.	TRBJ1-4	TGTGCCAGCAGTGTTGAGGGGGTTCAGAAGGAAAAACTGTTTTTT	CASSVEGVQKEKLFF
.	TRBV5-6	.	TRBJ1-2	TGTGCCAGCAGCTTGGGGCAGGCCAACTATGGCTACACCTTC	CASSLGQANYGYTF
.	TRBV3-1/TRBV3-2	.	TRBJ1-2	TGTGCCAGCAGCCACACTGAAGGCTACACCTTC	CASSHTEGYTF
.	TRBV10-3	.	TRBJ1-3	TGTGCCTCGACACAGGCCCCACAGGGTTTCTTGTCTGGAAACACCATATATTTT	CASTQAPQGFLSGNTIYF
.	TRBV18	.	TRBJ1-2	TGTGCCAGCTCCACGGGGGGGGCTAACTATGGCTACACCTTC	CASSTGGANYGYTF
TRBD1	TRBV29-1	.	TRBJ1-2	TGCAGCGCGGACAGGGGATATGGCTACACCTTC	CSADRGYGYTF
.	TRBV28	.	TRBJ1-2	TGTGCCAGCACCCCGGGGGGGAAGGACGGCTACACCTTC	CASTPGGKDGYTF
.	TRBV19	.	TRBJ2-6	TGTGCCAGTACCTTCTCTGGGGCCAACGTCCTGACTTTC	CASTFSGANVLTF
TRBD1	TRBV11-3	.	TRBJ2-5	TGTGCCAGCAGCTCCGGGAAAGACAGGGACCAAGAGACCCAGTACTTC	CASSSGKDRDQETQYF
TRBD2	TRBV29-1	few	TRBJ2-1	TGCAGCGGCCGACTAGCGGGAAGCTACAATGAGCAGTTCTTC	CSGRLAGSYNEQFF
TRBD1	TRBV15	.	TRBJ1-6	TGTGCCACCAGCCGTGACAGGGAAAATTCACCCCTCCACTTT	CATSRDRENSPLHF
TRBD2	TRBV7-3	few	TRBJ2-3	TGTGCCAGCAGCTTATTGGGGCGGGGGAACACAGATACGCAGTATTTT	CASSLLGRGNTDTQYF
TRBD2	TRBV7-2	.	TRBJ2-7	TGTGCCAGCAGCTTAGGGACTAGCGGGAGCTACGAGCAGTACTTC	CASSLGTSGSYEQYF
TRBD2	TRBV19	.	TRBJ2-3	TGTGCCAGTAGATTAGCGGGGGGGTCGACAGATACGCAGTATTTT	CASRLAGGSTDTQYF
TRBD1	TRBV5-1	.	TRBJ2-1	TGCGCCAGCAGTTTTTCCTCAGGGGGCCCGGGTGAGCAGTTCTTC	CASSFSSGGPGEQFF
TRBD2	TRBV24-1	.	TRBJ2-1	TGTGCCACCAGTAGCACTAGCGGGGGCAATGAGCAGTTCTTC	CATSSTSGGNEQFF
.	TRBV5-4	once	TRBJ1-1	TGTGCCAGCAGCTTGGGGGCCCGAGCAGAAGCTTTCTTT	CASSLGARAEAFF